What follows describes a single T cell receptor beta chain. These data belong to a study of shared T cell receptors in the human thymus. Sequencing used immunoSEQ multiplex PCR; TCRdb keeps in-frame clones, though not all of them. The table records more than 550,000 clones, approximately 83% of them present only once. This sample was shared with a second study, whose subject was human thymus T cells. From that report: Donors consisted of healthy Finnish infants (having corrective surgery for congenital heart defects). Resections from corrective heart surgery provided thymus tissue. Reports from related research described highly overlapping thymic repertoires among unrelated individuals.

Specimen: thymocytes. This TCR derives from a girl in the first two years of life with a congenital heart defect.

The CDR3 region has the DNA TGTGCCAGTAGTATAAACTTCGGTTCGGTCTATAGCAATCAGCCCCAGCATTTT. Protein product: CASSINFGSVYSNQPQHF. The chain couples TRBV19 to TRBJ1-5; D unclear. The CDR3 runs to 18 residues. CDR1 and CDR2 (germline): LNHDA, SQIVND (reference sequence). Trimming left V 2 bases short and J 0 bases short, with 17 bases between.